This TCR beta chain was retrieved from a study of cytomegalovirus exposure and HLA in healthy donors. Turning to the study itself: The early release's HLA-typed donors yielded roughly 85 million unique TCRs.

PCR amplification relied on 60 Vbeta primers (plus 13 Jbeta primers). Data came from immunoSEQ multiplex PCR; TCRdb stores just in-frame clones and leaves some out. The sample data list 200,000 to 250,000 clones. The ends lost 3 bases at V and 0 bases at J; junction bases unmatched: 8. CDR1 and CDR2 (germline): PRHDT, FYEKMQ (reference sequence). The CDR3 has 16 residues. Broader study findings: When the data were analyzed later, several of the most significant clusters appeared to be linked to common viral pathogens. Of the V segments, some could not be distinguished, including TRBV6-2 and TRBV6-3, and were excluded.

All donors participated as healthy donors of bone marrow. For this clone: Its specificity is unknown.

The sequencing input was PBMCs. This receptor was obtained from a woman aged 25 to 39 in good health and CMV-seropositive. The genes are TRBV13 and TRBJ2-7, with TRBD1 matching 7 bases. This CDR3 reads CASSFYRDSTSYEQYF. In nucleotides, the CDR3 is TGTGCCAGCAGCTTCTACCGGGACAGCACCTCCTACGAGCAGTACTTC.